Many counts were recorded for the clone carrying this T cell receptor (beta chain). This sample stems from a study of CD8+CD57+ T cells in acquired aplastic anemia. The use of genomic DNA as template underpinned the TCR beta VDJ and CDR3 profiling. MiXCR, applied by TCRdb to the reads, yields one record per CDR3 protein. The sample records a few hundred thousand distinct CDR3 sequences, around 30% being singletons. By flow cytometry, patients selected for sequencing had shown an expansion of CD8+CD57+ cells. Patients were treatment-naive when blood was sampled. This TCR derives from a human donor with aplastic anemia. Sequenced sample: sorted CD4+, CD8+, or CD8+CD57+ T cells (not recorded which) from PBMCs.

The CDR3 loop is CASNSENEGNYGYTF. The DNA for the CDR3 is TGTGCCAGTAACTCGGAGAATGAGGGGAACTATGGCTACACCTTC. The gene calls are TRBV19 and TRBJ1-2, with D tentatively TRBD1 (5 bases). The germline V gene encodes CDR1 LNHDA and CDR2 SQIVND (reference sequence). The CDR3 is made up of 15 amino acids. V shed 7 bases and J shed 2 bases, with 17 bases lying between them.